This record concerns one T cell receptor beta chain sequence. Other DNA sequences from this sample encode an identical CDR3 as well. The data derive from a study of T cell responses to AZD1222 COVID-19 vaccine. Clones were sequenced by immunoSEQ multiplex PCR, and TCRdb holds only the in-frame ones, with some missing. The sample records about 66,000 clones, roughly nine tenths being singletons. The sample here was peripheral blood, taken on day 0 of AZD1222 vaccination. The TCR sequence derives from an adult in good health.

Written as DNA, the CDR3 is TGTGCCAGCAGCTTAGAGGGATTTAGCACAGATACGCAGTATTTT. Its protein product is CASSLEGFSTDTQYF. The chain uses TRBV7-9 and TRBJ2-3; D call uncertain. CDR1 SEHNR and CDR2 FQNEAQ come from the germline V gene (reference sequence). Between the trimmed V and J ends, which lost 1 base and 0 bases, there was a span of 8 bases. The CDR3 spans 15 residues.